Listed below are T cell receptor beta chains from one sample, sequenced in a study of blood T cell repertoires in COVID-19. Measured with immunoSEQ multiplex PCR; TCRdb has only the in-frame clones, and not every one. Of 200,000 to 300,000 clones in the sample, about 70% were seen once. Sample: peripheral blood. Receptors originate from a woman of 80 years or more with acute or convalescent COVID-19. Both conserved end residues are part of each CDR3. D genes are given only for firm matches. The size of a clone is reported for some rows only, either as once, few or many, or as a class for expanded clones.

clone size: -
D gene: TRBD1
V gene: TRBV27
J gene: TRBJ2-7
CDR3 protein: CASSLDRGTSYEQYF
CDR3 DNA: TGTGCCAGCAGCTTAGACAGGGGAACCTCCTACGAGCAGTACTTC

clone size: -
D gene: TRBD1
V gene: TRBV19
J gene: TRBJ1-4
CDR3 protein: CASSSPGTGNEKLFF
CDR3 DNA: TGTGCCAGTAGTTCCCCTGGGACAGGAAATGAAAAACTGTTTTTT

clone size: few
D gene: -
V gene: TRBV4-1
J gene: TRBJ1-1
CDR3 protein: CASSQDTGSSAFF
CDR3 DNA: TGCGCCAGCAGCCAAGATACAGGGTCGTCAGCTTTCTTT

clone size: -
D gene: -
V gene: TRBV5-1
J gene: TRBJ1-2
CDR3 protein: CASSFRQKDSGGYTF
CDR3 DNA: TGCGCCAGCAGCTTTCGACAAAAAGATTCGGGGGGCTACACCTTC

clone size: -
D gene: TRBD2
V gene: TRBV18
J gene: TRBJ2-3
CDR3 protein: CASSPVILAGGTDTQYF
CDR3 DNA: TGTGCCAGCTCACCAGTGATCCTAGCGGGGGGCACAGATACGCAGTATTTT

clone size: -
D gene: TRBD1
V gene: TRBV6-6
J gene: TRBJ2-7
CDR3 protein: CASSTGTGAYEQYF
CDR3 DNA: TGTGCCAGCAGTACCGGGACAGGTGCCTACGAGCAGTACTTC

clone size: -
D gene: -
V gene: TRBV10-3
J gene: TRBJ1-3
CDR3 protein: CAISDRRQSSRYTIYF
CDR3 DNA: TGTGCCATCAGTGACCGCAGACAGTCTTCCAGATACACCATATATTTT

clone size: few
D gene: -
V gene: TRBV5-1
J gene: TRBJ2-7
CDR3 protein: CASSAGNLYEQYF
CDR3 DNA: TGCGCCAGCAGCGCAGGGAACCTTTACGAGCAGTACTTC

clone size: -
D gene: -
V gene: TRBV18
J gene: TRBJ2-3
CDR3 protein: CASSPQTDTQYF
CDR3 DNA: TGTGCCAGCTCACCCCAAACAGATACGCAGTATTTT

clone size: once
D gene: TRBD2
V gene: TRBV6-5
J gene: TRBJ2-1
CDR3 protein: CASSMISGNYNEQFF
CDR3 DNA: TGTGCCAGCAGTATGATTAGCGGGAACTACAATGAGCAGTTCTTC

clone size: -
D gene: -
V gene: TRBV7-3
J gene: TRBJ2-2
CDR3 protein: CASSAILNTGELFF
CDR3 DNA: TGTGCCAGCAGCGCCATACTGAACACCGGGGAGCTGTTTTTT

clone size: -
D gene: -
V gene: TRBV7-3
J gene: TRBJ2-2
CDR3 protein: CASSSANTGELFF
CDR3 DNA: TGTGCCAGCAGCTCCGCGAACACCGGGGAGCTGTTTTTT

clone size: -
D gene: -
V gene: TRBV28
J gene: TRBJ2-3
CDR3 protein: CASSFGGTAGVDTQYF
CDR3 DNA: TGTGCCAGCAGTTTTGGGGGGACGGCCGGGGTGGATACGCAGTATTTT

clone size: -
D gene: -
V gene: TRBV6-5
J gene: TRBJ1-2
CDR3 protein: CAVRPGLALYGYTF
CDR3 DNA: TGTGCCGTACGCCCGGGACTAGCTCTCTATGGCTACACCTTC

clone size: -
D gene: TRBD1
V gene: TRBV5-4
J gene: TRBJ2-5
CDR3 protein: CASSLAPDREETQYF
CDR3 DNA: TGTGCCAGCAGCTTGGCCCCGGACAGGGAAGAGACCCAGTACTTC

clone size: once
D gene: TRBD2
V gene: TRBV4-3
J gene: TRBJ2-1
CDR3 protein: CASSQADFWGGYNEQFF
CDR3 DNA: TGCGCCAGCAGCCAGGCCGATTTTTGGGGGGGATACAATGAGCAGTTCTTC

clone size: -
D gene: TRBD2
V gene: TRBV7-2
J gene: TRBJ2-1
CDR3 protein: CASSQEAGASYNEQFF
CDR3 DNA: TGTGCCAGCAGCCAGGAAGCGGGGGCCTCCTACAATGAGCAGTTCTTC

clone size: -
D gene: -
V gene: TRBV19
J gene: TRBJ1-2
CDR3 protein: CASTNGLGRGYGYTF
CDR3 DNA: TGTGCCAGTACTAACGGCCTAGGGAGGGGCTATGGCTACACCTTC

clone size: few
D gene: -
V gene: TRBV6-5
J gene: TRBJ2-7
CDR3 protein: CASSSLGSGYEQYF
CDR3 DNA: TGTGCCAGCAGCTCCCTTGGGAGTGGCTACGAGCAGTACTTC

clone size: -
D gene: -
V gene: TRBV18
J gene: TRBJ1-1
CDR3 protein: CASSPPSRAGTEAFF
CDR3 DNA: TGTGCCAGCTCACCACCATCCAGGGCAGGCACTGAAGCTTTCTTT

clone size: once
D gene: TRBD2
V gene: TRBV24-1
J gene: TRBJ2-3
CDR3 protein: CATSARESTDTQYF
CDR3 DNA: TGTGCCACCAGTGCGCGGGAGTCGACAGATACGCAGTATTTT

clone size: few
D gene: -
V gene: TRBV5-1
J gene: TRBJ1-1
CDR3 protein: CASSLVGGEAFF
CDR3 DNA: TGCGCCAGCAGCTTGGTGGGAGGGGAAGCTTTCTTT

clone size: -
D gene: -
V gene: TRBV5-1
J gene: TRBJ2-2
CDR3 protein: CASSLQVAGTGELFF
CDR3 DNA: TGCGCCAGCAGCTTACAGGTCGCGGGGACCGGGGAGCTGTTTTTT

clone size: -
D gene: -
V gene: TRBV18
J gene: TRBJ2-1
CDR3 protein: CASSPQGYNEQFF
CDR3 DNA: TGTGCCAGCTCACCACAGGGGTACAATGAGCAGTTCTTC

clone size: few
D gene: -
V gene: TRBV7-8
J gene: TRBJ1-6
CDR3 protein: CASSLVGAGATAPLHF
CDR3 DNA: TGTGCCAGCAGCTTAGTTGGGGCAGGGGCAACGGCACCCCTCCACTTT